The 28 T cell receptor beta chains reported below all come from one sample, sequenced in a study of siplizumab effects on memory and regulatory T cells. Clones were read by immunoSEQ multiplex PCR, and TCRdb kept only the in-frame ones, dropping some. The sample lists about 50,000 clones; about 93% were seen once. The specimen was CD8+ T cells sorted from blood. These TCRs come from a human donor in good health.

CDR3 protein: CATSPAHLQRNSPLHF. The CDR3, as DNA: TGTGCCACCAGCCCAGCCCACCTCCAGAGGAATTCACCCCTCCACTTT. The V and J genes are TRBV15 and TRBJ1-6; D ambiguous. The CDR3 extends over 16 amino acids. CDR1 LNHNV and CDR2 YYDKDF come from the germline V gene (reference sequence). V lost 5 bases and J 7 bases, leaving 18 bases between the germline ends.

The gene calls are TRBV5-1 and TRBJ2-1, with 13 bases matching TRBD2. The CDR3 runs to 18 residues. Looked up from germline, CDR1 is SGHRS and CDR2 is YFSETQ. The trim removed 3 bases at V and 3 bases at J, leaving 9 bases unmatched. CDR3 coding DNA: TGCGCCAGCAGCTCCGCCACTAGCGGGAGGGCGAACTACAATGAGCAGTTCTTC. Protein: CASSSATSGRANYNEQFF.

This clone has just a few counts. J is TRBJ1-5 and V is TRBV21-1. TRBV21-1 is labeled a pseudogene. The CDR3 is 11 residues long. CDR3 sequence: CASRGNQPQHF. CDR3 sequence (DNA): TGTGCCAGCAGGGGTAATCAGCCCCAGCATTTT.

The V gene is TRBV7-8, the J gene TRBJ2-7, with D perhaps being TRBD1 or TRBD2 (7 bases each). Germline lookup yields CDR1 SGHVS and CDR2 FQNEAQ. V shed 5 bases and J shed 4 bases, with 21 bases lying between them. The CDR3 totals 16 residues. The CDR3 sequence: CASSPGGAGSVYEQYF. CDR3 DNA: TGTGCCAGCAGCCCAGGGGGGGCAGGGTCAGTATACGAGCAGTACTTC.

The gene calls are TRBV5-1 and TRBJ2-1; maybe TRBD1 (6 bases). Germline CDR1 reads SGHRS; CDR2 reads YFSETQ. V gave up 2 bases and J gave up 1 base, with 19 bases separating them. The CDR3 sequence is 18 residues long. DNA for the CDR3: TGCGCCAGCAGCTTTTGGGGGCGGGTGGAACCATCCTACAATGAGCAGTTCTTC. Amino acids: CASSFWGRVEPSYNEQFF.

This chain uses TRBV28 with TRBJ1-5; D not certain. The CDR3 is 10 amino acids. Germline CDR1 reads MDHEN; CDR2 reads SYDVKM. V was shortened by 4 bases and J by 10 bases, with 5 bases between the two germline ends. The CDR3 nucleotides read TGTGCCAGCAGTTCCGACCCCCAGCATTTT. Its protein is CASSSDPQHF.

V is TRBV19 and J is TRBJ1-5; 10 bases are a match to TRBD1. V gave up 8 bases and J gave up 9 bases; unmatched junction bases: 13. Germline CDR1 LNHDA, CDR2 SQIVND (reference sequence). This CDR3 spans 15 amino acids. CDR3 residues: CASFSPGTGERPQHF. The CDR3 DNA follows: TGTGCCAGTTTTTCCCCTGGGACAGGGGAGAGGCCCCAGCATTTT.

This sequence joins TRBV27 and TRBJ2-1, with 7 bases fitting TRBD1. This CDR3 is 13 amino acids long. The junction had 6 bases not matched to a gene; V was cut back by 8 bases and J by 5 bases. Germline V CDR1 and CDR2: MNHEY, SMNVEV (reference sequence). The CDR3 region has the DNA TGTGCCAGCCAACAGGGGCTAGACAATGAGCAGTTCTTC. This encodes CASQQGLDNEQFF.

The V call is TRBV7-3, the J call TRBJ2-7, with TRBD1 matching over 10 bases. CDR1 SGHTA and CDR2 FQGTGA come from the germline V gene. This CDR3 region has 13 residues. Trimming at V came to 5 bases and at J to 5 bases, leaving 3 bases not matched to a gene. The CDR3 is CASSLTGGNEQYF. DNA of the CDR3: TGTGCCAGCAGCCTGACAGGGGGCAACGAGCAGTACTTC.

The CDR3 region is CASSDPGSTKAEEAFF. CDR3 DNA: TGTGCCAGCAGCGACCCAGGGTCAACTAAGGCGGAAGAAGCTTTCTTT. The rearrangement joins TRBV9 to TRBJ1-1, with D possibly TRBD1 on 5 matching bases. CDR3 length: 16 amino acids. V lost 3 bases and J lost 8, with 23 bases in between. CDR1 is SGDLS and CDR2 is YYNGEE in the germline V gene.

The chain uses TRBV19 and TRBJ1-1; D call uncertain. The CDR3 runs 13 residues. The V and J ends lost 5 bases and 3 bases respectively, with 10 bases between them. Germline lookup yields CDR1 LNHDA and CDR2 SQIVND (reference sequence). CDR3 nucleotide sequence: TGTGCCAGTAGTCTGGCAAAGTACACTGAAGCTTTCTTT. It is translated as CASSLAKYTEAFF.

The chain joins TRBV11-3 to TRBJ2-1; unclear D gene. The CDR3 covers 12 residues. V shed 0 bases and J shed 8 bases, with 5 bases lying between them. The germline V gene encodes CDR1 SGHNT and CDR2 YENEEA. CDR3 in amino acids: CASSLDPDEQFF. The CDR3 DNA reads TGTGCCAGCAGCTTAGACCCCGATGAGCAGTTCTTC.

This sequence joins TRBV7-9 and TRBJ2-2; no definite D call. The CDR3 sequence is 12 residues long. Trimming removed 3 bases at V and 6 bases at J, with 5 bases between. The V gene's germline CDR1 is SEHNR and CDR2 FQNEAQ (reference sequence). The CDR3: CASSFFSGELFF. CDR3 nucleotide sequence: TGTGCCAGCAGCTTTTTCTCCGGGGAGCTGTTTTTT.

The chain couples TRBV4-1 to TRBJ1-2; D perhaps matches TRBD1 (6 bases). Germline V gives CDR1 MGHRA, CDR2 YSYEKL. This CDR3 is built from 15 residues. The germline V and J ends were trimmed by 3 bases and 7 bases, with 18 bases remaining between them. CDR3 nucleotides: TGCGCCAGCAGCCAGGTCTTCAGGCAGGGGCTTGGCTACACCTTC. Its protein product is CASSQVFRQGLGYTF.

The chain has TRBV5-4 and TRBJ1-1; no reliable D call. V was cut by 0 bases and J by 3 bases, with 9 bases left in between. The CDR3 loop spans 14 amino acids. CDR1 and CDR2 (germline): SGHNT, YYREEE (reference sequence). The CDR3: CASSLGLGDTEAFF. CDR3 bases: TGTGCCAGCAGCTTGGGCCTTGGGGACACTGAAGCTTTCTTT.

The V call is TRBV19, the J call TRBJ1-1; D ambiguous. This CDR3 region has 13 residues. Trimming cost V 3 bases and J 0 bases, with 5 bases left between them. Germline V CDR1 and CDR2: LNHDA, SQIVND (reference sequence). CDR3 bases: TGTGCCAGTAGTATTGGGGTGAACACTGAAGCTTTCTTT. Residues: CASSIGVNTEAFF.

This chain links TRBV7-9 with TRBJ2-5; unclear D gene. Trimming took off 2 bases at V and 3 bases at J, with 10 bases between the two ends. The CDR3 loop spans 14 amino acids. CDR1 SEHNR and CDR2 FQNEAQ come from the germline V gene (reference sequence). Here the CDR3 DNA reads TGTGCCAGCAGCTTAAGGGCAGATAAAGAGACCCAGTACTTC. Translation: CASSLRADKETQYF.

The chain carries TRBV19 and TRBJ2-7; 9 nucleotides line up with TRBD2. CDR1 is LNHDA and CDR2 is SQIVND in the germline V gene (reference sequence). CDR3 length equals 15 residues. Unmatched junction bases numbered 7, after V lost 5 bases and J lost 2 bases. The CDR3, as DNA: TGTGCCAGTAGTGTTAGCGGGAGCTCCACCTACGAGCAGTACTTC. Translating gives CASSVSGSSTYEQYF.

The V and J genes are TRBV4-1 and TRBJ2-3; weak D call: TRBD2 (6 bases). The CDR3 spans 14 residues. V was trimmed by 5 bases and J by 5 bases, leaving 14 bases between them. Germline V gene lookup returns CDR1 MGHRA and CDR2 YSYEKL. CDR3 coding DNA: TGCGCCAGCAGCTCGGCTAGCGTGGGAGATACGCAGTATTTT. This encodes CASSSASVGDTQYF.

This clone was counted once. The V gene is TRBV19, the J gene TRBJ2-7, with a weak D call TRBD1 (6 bases). CDR3 length equals 15 residues. Germline CDR1 and CDR2: LNHDA and SQIVND (reference sequence). V lost 8 bases to trimming and J lost 3 bases, with 20 bases between them. For the CDR3, the DNA is TGTGCCAGTTCCCCTTTGATGGACAGTTACTACGAGCAGTACTTC. Translation gives CASSPLMDSYYEQYF. The full variable domain, with the rest looked up from reference TRBV19 and TRBJ2-7, is DGGITQSPKYLFRKEGQNVTLSCEQNLNHDAMYWYRQDPGQGLRLIYYSQIVNDFQKGDIAEGYSVSREKKESFPLTVTSAQKNPTAFYLCASSPLMDSYYEQYFGPGTRLTVT.

The chain is built from TRBV27 and TRBJ1-1; D might be TRBD1 (6 bases). This CDR3 is built from 13 residues. With 3 bases removed from V and 4 bases from J, the gap between germline ends came to 9 bases. Germline CDR1 and CDR2: MNHEY and SMNVEV (reference sequence). CDR3 nucleotides: TGTGCCAGCAGTTTCACAGGGCTCACTGAAGCTTTCTTT. Its protein is CASSFTGLTEAFF.

The gene calls are TRBV10-2 and TRBJ1-2, with D possibly matching TRBD1 (6 bases). CDR3 length: 17 residues. Germline CDR1 WSHSY, CDR2 SAAADI. V was pared by 2 bases and J by 0 bases, with 16 bases between. The CDR3 is CASSERGDIGSNYGYTF. The CDR3 nucleotides are TGCGCCAGCAGTGAGAGGGGGGATATTGGATCTAACTATGGCTACACCTTC.

The V call is TRBV27, the J call TRBJ1-1, with D hard to call. The CDR3 is 14 amino acids. The germline V gene has CDR1 MNHEY and CDR2 SMNVEV (reference sequence). Trimming took off 2 bases at V and 1 base at J, with 8 bases between the two ends. The CDR3 region has the DNA TGTGCCAGCAGTTTAGGGTCTCCGAACACTGAAGCTTTCTTT. Translated: CASSLGSPNTEAFF.

This chain uses TRBV28 with TRBJ2-7, with D maybe TRBD2 (6 bases). Germline values: CDR1 MDHEN, CDR2 SYDVKM. The CDR3 has 14 residues. V shed 1 base and J shed 3 bases, with 10 bases lying between them. The CDR3 region is CASSLSGTFYEQYF. The DNA for the CDR3 is TGTGCCAGCAGTTTATCCGGGACTTTCTACGAGCAGTACTTC.

This sequence joins TRBV7-9 and TRBJ2-7, with D possibly being TRBD1 (6 bases). This CDR3 is built from 13 residues. CDR1 and CDR2 (germline): SEHNR, FQNEAQ (reference sequence). The V end was cut by 5 bases, the J end by 4 bases, with 12 bases between. The CDR3 spells CASSPGQSYEQYF. CDR3 nucleotides: TGTGCCAGCAGCCCAGGACAGTCGTACGAGCAGTACTTC.

The rearrangement joins TRBV6-6 to TRBJ1-2; D remains unclear. In germline, CDR1 is MNHNY, CDR2 SVGAGI (reference sequence). V lost 8 bases, J lost 6 bases, and 13 bases lay in between. The CDR3 is 12 amino acids. The CDR3 loop is CASQPGSDGYTF. CDR3 DNA: TGTGCCAGCCAACCGGGCTCGGATGGCTACACCTTC.

The CDR3 nucleotides are TGTGCCAGCAGCTTAGTACTCGGGTACGAGCAGTACTTC. It is translated as CASSLVLGYEQYF. The genes are TRBV7-9 and TRBJ2-7; D remains ambiguous. From germline, CDR1 is SEHNR and CDR2 FQNEAQ (reference sequence). The CDR3 spans 13 residues. Trimming pared 1 base from V and 4 bases from J, leaving 8 bases between.

The CDR3 region has the DNA TGTGCCAGCAGCCGCGGGCCTCCAGATCAGCCCCAGCATTTT. Translation gives CASSRGPPDQPQHF. The genes are TRBV11-2 and TRBJ1-5; D unclear. Germline V gene data show CDR1 as SGHAT and CDR2 as FQNNGV. The V end was cut by 5 bases, the J end by 5 bases, with 13 bases between. This CDR3 is 14 amino acids long. The whole variable domain, remainder taken from reference TRBV11-2 and TRBJ1-5, is EAGVAQSPRYKIIEKRQSVAFWCNPISGHATLYWYQQILGQGPKLLIQFQNNGVVDDSQLPKDRFSAERLKGVDSTLKIQPAKLEDSAVYLCASSRGPPDQPQHFGDGTRLSIL.